The text below deals with one T cell receptor beta chain. Its target is not known. Other nucleotide sequences from this sample produce the same CDR3. The data derive from a study of cytomegalovirus exposure and HLA in healthy donors. Study-wide findings and caveats: Further analysis, carried out later, found HLA-associated TCR beta chains more clonally expanded than equally common other chains.

CDR3 length: 15 residues. Trimming removed 6 bases from V and 3 bases from J, with 14 bases in between. Germline loops: CDR1 LNHDA, CDR2 SQIVND (reference sequence). The PCR had 60 Vbeta and 13 Jbeta primers. Assay: immunoSEQ multiplex PCR; the TCRdb copy retains only in-frame clones and omits some. The repertoire includes around 150,000 clones, approximately 76% of them detected once, and around 1.5% sits in the top ten. The sequencing sample was made of PBMCs. The sequence was obtained from a man in his sixties in good health and CMV-seronegative. This chain uses TRBV19 with TRBJ2-2, with TRBD1 as a possible D gene (8 bases). The CDR3 loop reads CASSDRGGYTGELFF. The CDR3 DNA is TGTGCCAGTAGCGACAGGGGAGGGTACACCGGGGAGCTGTTTTTT. Full variable domain (remainder filled in from reference TRBV19 and TRBJ2-2): DGGITQSPKYLFRKEGQNVTLSCEQNLNHDAMYWYRQDPGQGLRLIYYSQIVNDFQKGDIAEGYSVSREKKESFPLTVTSAQKNPTAFYLCASSDRGGYTGELFFGEGSRLTVL.